The TCR beta chain under discussion was sequenced for a study of blood T cell repertoires in COVID-19. Overall study context: Researchers got acute and convalescent COVID-19 samples from the United States, Italy and Spain. T cells, B-cell-depleted T cells, or PBMCs supplied cDNA or gDNA.

As originally analysed: Nucleated cell counts were estimated from reference gene primer amplification. The method was immunoSEQ multiplex PCR; TCRdb's version includes in-frame clones alone and lacks a portion of them. That table is the source of V, J and clone size, and D and trimming were worked out from the DNA. The sample carries approximately 160,000 clones, roughly nine tenths recorded once. With 0 bases removed from V and 2 bases from J, the gap between germline ends came to 8 bases. Germline CDR1 is SGHRS and CDR2 is YFSETQ. The CDR3 runs to 14 residues. This sequence originates from a man aged 60 to 75 with active or convalescent COVID-19. The V gene is TRBV5-1, the J gene TRBJ2-5; D unresolved. What was sequenced was peripheral blood. The DNA for the CDR3 is TGCGCCAGCAGCTTGGGTGGCTCACAAGAGACCCAGTACTTC. Its translation: CASSLGGSQETQYF.